The clone carrying this T cell receptor beta chain was seen only a few times. Antigen: not known. This sample also contains other DNA sequences that code for the same CDR3. There were no recent acute infections or vaccinations among the donors, who were healthy HIV-negative adults. Germline V gene sequence: CDR1 GTSNPN, CDR2 SVGIG (reference sequence). The CDR3 extends over 13 amino acids. Trimming cost V 3 bases and J 7 bases, with 13 bases left between them. These data originate in a study of shared clonotypes between healthy human individuals. Study outcomes and limitations: The small donor group covered limited genetic and exposure diversity. Several donors shared around 5% of their naive CD4 clonotypes.

Data came from immunoSEQ multiplex PCR; TCRdb stores just in-frame clones and leaves some out. This table holds some 1 million clones, more than 60% found once. The clonotype originates from a young man in good health. The sample taken for sequencing was memory CD4+ T cells sorted from blood. Documented subset: CD45RA-negative fraction. This rearrangement joins TRBV30 to TRBJ1-5; D may be TRBD1 (5 bases). Here the CDR3 reads CAWSAGSGQPQHF. Here the CDR3 DNA reads TGTGCCTGGAGCGCAGGGTCCGGCCAGCCCCAGCATTTT. The variable domain in full, with the rest retrieved from reference TRBV30 and TRBJ1-5, is SQTIHQWPATLVQPVGSPLSLECTVEGTSNPNLYWYRQAAGRGLQLLFYSVGIGQISSEVPQNLSASRPQDRQFILSSKKLLLSDSGFYLCAWSAGSGQPQHFGDGTRLSIL.